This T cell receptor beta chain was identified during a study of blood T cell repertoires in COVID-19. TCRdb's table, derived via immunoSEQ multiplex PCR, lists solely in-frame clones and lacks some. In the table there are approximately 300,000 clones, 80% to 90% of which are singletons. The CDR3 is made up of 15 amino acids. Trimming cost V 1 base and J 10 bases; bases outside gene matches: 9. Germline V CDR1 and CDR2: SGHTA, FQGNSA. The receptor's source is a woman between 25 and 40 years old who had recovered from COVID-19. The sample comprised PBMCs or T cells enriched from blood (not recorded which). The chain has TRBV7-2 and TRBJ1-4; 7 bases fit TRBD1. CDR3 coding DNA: TGTGCCAGCAGCTTAGGGACAGGAGTGGTGGGAAAACTGTTTTTT. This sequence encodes CASSLGTGVVGKLFF.